Shown below are 10 T cell receptor beta chains from a single sample sequenced in a study of blood T cell repertoires in COVID-19. The table came from immunoSEQ multiplex PCR; TCRdb's copy has only in-frame clones and leaves some out. The table lists roughly 180,000 clones, roughly four fifths of them singletons. What was sequenced was peripheral blood. All receptors come from a woman aged 35 to 49 with COVID-19, enrolled during active disease.

The chain joins TRBV3-1 (or the pseudogene TRBV3-2) to TRBJ1-6; D gene unclear. V was trimmed by 1 base and J by 0 bases, leaving 10 bases between them. Germline V gene sequence: CDR1 LGHDT, CDR2 YNNKEL (reference sequence). This CDR3 has 17 amino acids. The CDR3: CASSQAYRSSYNSPLHF. The DNA for the CDR3 is TGTGCCAGCAGCCAAGCTTACCGGAGCTCCTATAATTCACCCCTCCACTTT.

This chain joins TRBV5-1 and TRBJ2-7; TRBD1 is a possible D gene (6 bases). Trimming stripped 4 bases from V and 7 bases from J, with 15 bases between. Per the germline V gene, CDR1 is SGHRS and CDR2 is YFSETQ. This CDR3 is built from 13 residues. CDR3 sequence reads: CASSLGTTKEQYF. In DNA, the CDR3 is TGCGCCAGCAGCCTCGGGACAACCAAAGAGCAGTACTTC.

This chain joins TRBV14 and TRBJ1-6, with 8 bases that match TRBD1. The V gene end was trimmed by 0 bases and the J gene end by 13 bases; junction bases not matched to a gene: 8. This CDR3 contains 15 residues. Germline lookup yields CDR1 SGHDN and CDR2 FVKESK. CDR3 DNA: TGTGCCAGCAGCCAAGATCCCAGACAGGGGATGCCCCTCCACTTT. Residues: CASSQDPRQGMPLHF.

This chain links TRBV6-6 with TRBJ2-5; 7 bases map to TRBD2. There are 13 residues in the CDR3. The V segment lost 0 bases and the J segment 5 bases; nucleotides outside the gene matches: 0. CDR1 MNHNY and CDR2 SVGAGI come from the germline V gene (reference sequence). The CDR3, as DNA: TGTGCCAGCAGTTACTCGGGGGGGGAGACCCAGTACTTC. This gives the protein CASSYSGGETQYF.

This clone was recorded once. The genes are TRBV6-5 and TRBJ2-2; D remains ambiguous. Germline V lookup: CDR1 MNHEY, CDR2 SVGAGI. This CDR3 region has 14 residues. The germline V and J ends were trimmed by 4 bases and 3 bases, with 9 bases remaining between them. CDR3 in DNA: TGTGCCAGCAGTTTGGGCTGGGACACCGGGGAGCTGTTTTTT. This codes for CASSLGWDTGELFF.

The gene calls are TRBV4-1 and TRBJ2-7; D call uncertain. Trimming left V 1 base short and J 3 bases short, with 10 bases between. The CDR3 is made up of 14 amino acids. Germline-derived CDR1 and CDR2 are MGHRA and YSYEKL. CDR3: CASSQVSQYYEQYF. The CDR3 DNA follows: TGCGCCAGCAGCCAAGTTAGCCAGTACTACGAGCAGTACTTC.

The chain employs TRBV7-8 and TRBJ2-4; D perhaps matches TRBD1 (6 bases). The V and J ends lost 5 bases and 3 bases respectively, with 17 bases between them. This CDR3 is 16 amino acids long. The V gene's germline CDR1 is SGHVS and CDR2 FQNEAQ. Here the CDR3 DNA reads TGTGCCAGCAGCCCATCGGACAGTTCCCACAAAAACATTCAGTACTTC. Its translation: CASSPSDSSHKNIQYF. Combining the CDR3 with reference TRBV7-8 and TRBJ2-4 gives the whole variable domain GAGVSQSPRYKVAKRGQDVALRCDPISGHVSLFWYQQALGQGPEFLTYFQNEAQLDKSGLPSDRFFAERPEGSVSTLKIQRTQQEDSAVYLCASSPSDSSHKNIQYFGAGTRLSVL.

The rearrangement uses TRBV19 and TRBJ2-2, with 13 bases lining up with TRBD2. This CDR3 has 17 amino acids. V lost 5 bases to trimming and J lost 4 bases; unmatched junction nucleotides: 7. The germline gives CDR1 LNHDA, CDR2 SQIVND (reference sequence). CDR3 bases: TGTGCCAGTAGTCGGACTAGCGGGAGTTGGGGCACCGGGGAGCTGTTTTTT. Amino acid sequence: CASSRTSGSWGTGELFF.

This clone has just a few counts. The rearrangement links TRBV6-1 to TRBJ2-1; tentatively, D is TRBD1 (6 bases). Trimming removed 2 bases from V and 1 base from J, with 12 bases in between. The CDR3 is made up of 16 amino acids. Per germline, CDR1 MNHNS and CDR2 SASEGT. CDR3 nucleotides: TGTGCCAGCAGTGAACGGTGGGGGCGTTCCTACAATGAGCAGTTCTTC. Protein: CASSERWGRSYNEQFF.

The chain has TRBV15 and TRBJ1-2; maybe TRBD1 (5 bases). Germline values: CDR1 LNHNV, CDR2 YYDKDF (reference sequence). Trimming took 1 base from V and 7 from J, leaving 13 bases between them. There are 14 residues in the CDR3. CDR3 in amino acids: CATSRGDSTFGYTF. In DNA, the CDR3 is TGTGCCACCAGCAGAGGAGACAGTACCTTTGGCTACACCTTC.